This entry describes one T cell receptor (beta chain). These data come from a study of CD8 T cells in Susac syndrome. RNA in amounts of roughly 0.45 to 1 ug was reverse transcribed with random hexamers. Coverage of TCR beta CDR3 amplification by immunoSEQ multiplex PCR extended to 54 Vbeta and 13 Jbeta. TCRdb reanalysed the immunoSEQ multiplex PCR reads using MiXCR and keeps one entry per CDR3 protein. Among around 300,000 distinct CDR3 sequences listed, around 90% were seen once. Blood CD8+ and CD4+ T cells underwent high-throughput TCR beta sequencing. FACS was used to enrich TEMRA cells, whereas the CD8+ and CD4+ T cells were obtained by negative isolation. Germline-derived CDR1 and CDR2 are KGHSH and LQKENI. This CDR3 region has 17 residues. Unmatched junction bases numbered 4, after V lost 3 bases and J lost 1 base.

The V gene is TRBV18, the J gene TRBJ2-6; 9 bases map to TRBD1. The source material was CD4+ T cells from PBMCs. This TCR derives from a human donor with multiple sclerosis. CDR3 amino acids: CASSPLGQGSGANVLTF. DNA of the CDR3: TGTGCCAGCTCACCTTTGGGACAGGGTTCTGGGGCCAACGTCCTGACTTTC.